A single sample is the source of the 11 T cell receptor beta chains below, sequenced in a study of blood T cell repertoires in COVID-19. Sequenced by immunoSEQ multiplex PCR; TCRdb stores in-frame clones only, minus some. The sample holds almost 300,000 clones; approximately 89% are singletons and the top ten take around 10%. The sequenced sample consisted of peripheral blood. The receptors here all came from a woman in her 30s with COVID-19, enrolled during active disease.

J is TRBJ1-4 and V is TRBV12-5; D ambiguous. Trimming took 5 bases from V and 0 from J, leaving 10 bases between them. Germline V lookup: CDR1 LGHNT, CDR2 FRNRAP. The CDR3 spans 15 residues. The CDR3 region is CASGPPGSTNEKLFF. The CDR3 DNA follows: TGTGCTAGTGGTCCCCCGGGGTCAACTAATGAAAAACTGTTTTTT.

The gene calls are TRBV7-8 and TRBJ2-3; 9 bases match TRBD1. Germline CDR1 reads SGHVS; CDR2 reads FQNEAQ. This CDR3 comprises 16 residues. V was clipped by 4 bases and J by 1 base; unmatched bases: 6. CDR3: CASSSQGARGTDTQYF. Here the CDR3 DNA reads TGTGCCAGCAGCTCACAGGGGGCCAGGGGCACAGATACGCAGTATTTT.

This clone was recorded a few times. The CDR3 spells CASSLAEVYYEQYF. The DNA for the CDR3 is TGTGCCAGCAGCTTAGCGGAGGTATACTACGAGCAGTACTTC. The rearrangement links TRBV7-8 to TRBJ2-7; D may be TRBD2 (5 bases). Trimming pared 0 bases from V and 3 bases from J, leaving 9 bases between. Germline-derived CDR1 and CDR2 are SGHVS and FQNEAQ. This CDR3 contains 14 residues.

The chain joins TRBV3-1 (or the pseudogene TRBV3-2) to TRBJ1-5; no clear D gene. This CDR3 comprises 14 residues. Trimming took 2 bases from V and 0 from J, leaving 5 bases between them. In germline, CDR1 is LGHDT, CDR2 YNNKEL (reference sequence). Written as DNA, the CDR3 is TGTGCCAGCAGCCAACTCTATAGCAATCAGCCCCAGCATTTT. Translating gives CASSQLYSNQPQHF.

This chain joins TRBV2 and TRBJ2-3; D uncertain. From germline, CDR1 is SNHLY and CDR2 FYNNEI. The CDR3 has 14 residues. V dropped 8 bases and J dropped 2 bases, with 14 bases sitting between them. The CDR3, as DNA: TGTGCCAGCTCCTCTCGAACTCCCACAGATACGCAGTATTTT. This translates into CASSSRTPTDTQYF.

Written as DNA, the CDR3 is TGTGCCAGCAGTGAAAAAGTCAGCGGGGAGGAGACCCAGTACTTC. This codes for CASSEKVSGEETQYF. The rearrangement uses TRBV25-1 and TRBJ2-5; TRBD2 matches 7 bases. The CDR3 is made up of 15 amino acids. From germline, CDR1 is MGHDK and CDR2 SYGVNS. With V trimmed by 2 bases and J by 5 bases, 8 bases remained unmatched.

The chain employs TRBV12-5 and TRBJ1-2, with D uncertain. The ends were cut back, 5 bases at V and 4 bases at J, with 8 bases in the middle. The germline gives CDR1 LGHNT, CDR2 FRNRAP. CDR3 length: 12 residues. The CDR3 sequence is CASGGNLYGYTF. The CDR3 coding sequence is TGTGCTAGTGGTGGCAACCTCTATGGCTACACCTTC.

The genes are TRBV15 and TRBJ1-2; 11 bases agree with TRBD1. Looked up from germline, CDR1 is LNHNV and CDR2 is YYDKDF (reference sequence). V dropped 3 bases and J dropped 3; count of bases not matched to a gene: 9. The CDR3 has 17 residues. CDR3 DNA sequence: TGTGCCACCAGCAGTGGACAGGGGGCGAAGGTGGACTATGGCTACACCTTC. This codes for CATSSGQGAKVDYGYTF.

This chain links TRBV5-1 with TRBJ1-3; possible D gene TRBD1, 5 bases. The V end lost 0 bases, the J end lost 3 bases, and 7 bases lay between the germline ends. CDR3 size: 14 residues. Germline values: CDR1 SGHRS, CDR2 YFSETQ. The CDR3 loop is CASSLGQGGNTIYF. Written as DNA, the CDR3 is TGCGCCAGCAGCTTGGGGCAGGGTGGAAACACCATATATTTT.

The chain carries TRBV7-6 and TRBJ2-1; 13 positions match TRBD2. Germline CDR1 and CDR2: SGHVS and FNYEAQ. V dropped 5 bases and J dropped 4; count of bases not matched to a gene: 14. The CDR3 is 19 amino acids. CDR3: CASSQHTSGGAPQYNEQFF. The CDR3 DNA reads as TGTGCCAGCAGCCAACATACTAGCGGGGGGGCCCCGCAATACAATGAGCAGTTCTTC.

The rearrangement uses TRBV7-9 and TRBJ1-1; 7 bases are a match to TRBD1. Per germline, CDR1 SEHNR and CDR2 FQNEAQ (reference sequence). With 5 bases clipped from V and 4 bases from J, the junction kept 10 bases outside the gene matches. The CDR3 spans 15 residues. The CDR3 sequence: CASSHHRGLGTEAFF. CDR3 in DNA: TGTGCCAGCAGCCACCACAGGGGCCTGGGCACTGAAGCTTTCTTT. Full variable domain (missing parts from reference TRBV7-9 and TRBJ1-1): DTGVSQNPRHKITKRGQNVTFRCDPISEHNRLYWYRQTLGQGPEFLTYFQNEAQLEKSRLLSDRFSAERPKGSFSTLEIQRTEQGDSAMYLCASSHHRGLGTEAFFGQGTRLTVV.